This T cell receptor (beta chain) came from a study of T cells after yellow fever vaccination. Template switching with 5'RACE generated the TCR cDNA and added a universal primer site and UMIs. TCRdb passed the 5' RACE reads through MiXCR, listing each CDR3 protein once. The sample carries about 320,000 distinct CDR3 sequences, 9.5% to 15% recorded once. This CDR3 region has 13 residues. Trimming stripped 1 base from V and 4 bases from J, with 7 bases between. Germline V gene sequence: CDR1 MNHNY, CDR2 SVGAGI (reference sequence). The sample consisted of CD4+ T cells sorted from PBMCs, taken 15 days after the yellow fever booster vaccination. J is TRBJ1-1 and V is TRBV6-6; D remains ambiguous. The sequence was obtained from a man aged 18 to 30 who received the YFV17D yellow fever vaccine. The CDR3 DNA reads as TGTGCCAGCAGTTACTTCAGTGGCACTGAAGCTTTCTTT. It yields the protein CASSYFSGTEAFF.